The clone carrying this TCR beta chain was counted ten times or more. The data originate from a study of early T cells in non-severe SARS-CoV-2 infection. Study context: Sequencing input comprised bulk RNA from unsorted whole blood; chain pairing was not available.

CDR3 length equals 14 residues. Trimming left V 1 base short and J 0 bases short, with 4 bases between. Unique molecular identifiers were added to individual cDNA molecules. TCRdb fed the 5' RACE reads into MiXCR, producing one record per CDR3 protein. The data show 27,000 or so distinct CDR3 sequences, with approximately 7% seen just once and about 36% held by the top ten. The sequence derives from an adult who was a healthcare worker with PCR-confirmed SARS-CoV-2 infection or an uninfected control (not recorded which). Sequencing was performed on whole blood. The chain joins TRBV12-3 or TRBV12-4 to TRBJ1-5; D remains ambiguous. The CDR3 loop is CASSLEHSNQPQHF. CDR3 nucleotides: TGTGCCAGCAGTTTAGAGCATAGCAATCAGCCCCAGCATTTT.